Given below is one T cell receptor beta chain in context. There are 17 residues in the CDR3. The V gene's germline CDR1 is SGHDT and CDR2 YYEEEE. After removal of 4 bases from V and 8 bases from J, the junction contained 11 bases not matched to a gene. The sample originates from a study of shared T cell receptors in the human thymus. Sequencing used immunoSEQ multiplex PCR; TCRdb keeps in-frame clones, though not all of them. Among about 660,000 clones listed, approximately 90% were seen once. The same data also contributed to another study, on human thymus T cells. That work states: Congenital heart defects were the reason for the corrective surgery that the donors, healthy Finnish infants, were having. During corrective heart surgery, resections were taken, and the thymus tissue came from them. What appeared biased in thymic and blood repertoires was the usage of V and J genes.

This chain links TRBV5-6 with TRBJ2-1; 14 bases align to TRBD2. This receptor was taken from a boy under three years old with a congenital heart defect. Material: thymocytes. The DNA for the CDR3 is TGTGCCAGCAGCCCGCGACTAGCGGGAGGGCCGGGGGATGAGCAGTTCTTC. This sequence encodes CASSPRLAGGPGDEQFF.